The 4 T cell receptor beta chains presented below share a single source sample, sequenced in a study of cytomegalovirus exposure and HLA in healthy donors. Both 60 Vbeta primers and 13 Jbeta primers went into the PCR. Profiling relied on immunoSEQ multiplex PCR, and the TCRdb table lists in-frame clones only, not all of them. Here the sample spans about 130,000 clones, 75% to 90% being singletons. The sequencing sample was made of PBMCs. All receptors derive from a woman aged 40 to 50 in good health and CMV-seronegative.

This clone was seen only a few times. This rearrangement joins TRBV7-9 to TRBJ1-3, with D uncertain. The CDR3 sequence is 11 residues long. Trimming took off 5 bases at V and 4 bases at J, with 3 bases between the two ends. Looked up from germline, CDR1 is SEHNR and CDR2 is FQNEAQ (reference sequence). In nucleotides, the CDR3 is TGTGCCAGCAGCCTCGGAAACACCATATATTTT. Translated, it gives CASSLGNTIYF.

V is TRBV28 and J is TRBJ2-2, with 7 bases lining up with TRBD2. Germline values: CDR1 MDHEN, CDR2 SYDVKM. Unmatched junction bases numbered 10, after V lost 11 bases and J lost 4 bases. The CDR3 has 14 residues. The CDR3 nucleotides read TGTGCCTCCCGGGGGGAGGGCCTCACCGGGGAGCTGTTTTTT. Amino acid sequence: CASRGEGLTGELFF.

This sequence joins TRBV6-6 and TRBJ2-2; 10 bases match TRBD2. The CDR3 covers 16 residues. The germline CDR1 and CDR2 sequences are MNHNY and SVGAGI (reference sequence). The V segment lost 2 bases and the J segment 6 bases; nucleotides outside the gene matches: 6. The CDR3 nucleotides read TGTGCCAGCAGTTACAAGCTAGCGGGGGTACCCGGGGAGCTGTTTTTT. Protein product: CASSYKLAGVPGELFF.

The chain employs TRBV5-1 and TRBJ2-1; D is ambiguous. V was trimmed by 4 bases and J by 0 bases, leaving 11 bases between them. CDR1 is SGHRS, CDR2 YFSETQ, per germline. This CDR3 contains 15 residues. CDR3 amino acids: CASSKDTSSYNEQFF. The CDR3 DNA reads TGCGCCAGCAGCAAAGACACCTCCTCCTACAATGAGCAGTTCTTC. Drawing the rest from reference TRBV5-1 and TRBJ2-1, the complete variable domain is KAGVTQTPRYLIKTRGQQVTLSCSPISGHRSVSWYQQTPGQGLQFLFEYFSETQRNKGNFPGRFSGRQFSNSRSEMNVSTLELGDSALYLCASSKDTSSYNEQFFGPGTRLTVL.